The next 16 T cell receptor beta chains were all read from a single sample in a study of human thymus T cells. Thymic resections from corrective heart surgery supplied the tissue. Only in-frame clones appear in the TCRdb table, and some are missing; sequencing was by immunoSEQ multiplex PCR. The sample lists 120,000 or so clones, 90% to 95% occurring once. Material: thymus tissue. These receptors were collected from a boy less than two years old with a congenital heart defect but otherwise immunologically healthy.

This sequence joins TRBV6-5 and TRBJ1-1; perhaps TRBD1 as D (6 bases). Trimming pared 0 bases from V and 8 bases from J, leaving 19 bases between. The CDR3 length is 16 residues. Germline CDR1 is MNHEY and CDR2 is SVGAGI. Here the CDR3 reads CASSYSSTGGAGEAFF. CDR3 in DNA: TGTGCCAGCAGTTACTCGAGTACGGGGGGCGCAGGGGAAGCTTTCTTT.

The V call is TRBV4-2, the J call TRBJ2-2; D assignment may be TRBD1 or TRBD2 (5 bases each). The CDR3 covers 16 residues. Germline V gene data show CDR1 as LGHNA and CDR2 as YNFKEQ. V dropped 4 bases and J dropped 1 base, with 13 bases sitting between them. The CDR3 here is CASSLGPGGNTGELFF. CDR3 DNA: TGTGCCAGCAGCCTCGGTCCTGGGGGGAACACCGGGGAGCTGTTTTTT.

The chain joins TRBV11-3 to TRBJ2-5; TRBD2 matches 8 bases. The CDR3 runs 11 residues. Looked up from germline, CDR1 is SGHNT and CDR2 is YENEEA. V shed 9 bases, J shed 5 bases, and the junction held 2 bases outside the gene matches. CDR3 DNA sequence: TGTGCCAGGCCGGGGGGGGAGACCCAGTACTTC. Amino acids: CARPGGETQYF.

V and J are TRBV5-1 and TRBJ2-3; 12 bases fit TRBD2. V trimming: 0 bases; J trimming: 4 bases; junction bases outside the gene matches: 3. The germline V gene has CDR1 SGHRS and CDR2 YFSETQ. CDR3 length: 16 residues. The DNA of the CDR3 is TGCGCCAGCAGCTTGGCGTCTAGCGGGGGGGCAGATACGCAGTATTTT. Protein sequence: CASSLASSGGADTQYF.

The chain links TRBV25-1 to TRBJ1-3, with unresolved D. CDR1 and CDR2 (germline): MGHDK, SYGVNS. Trimming shortened V by 2 bases and J by 0 bases, and 11 bases separated the two germline ends. The CDR3 is 16 amino acids. The CDR3 DNA is TGTGCCAGCAGTGAAGTAGTAGGTGCCTCTGGAAACACCATATATTTT. This codes for CASSEVVGASGNTIYF.

CDR3 coding DNA: TGTGCCACCAGCAGCCGGGACAGGAGGTACGAGCAGTACTTC. It specifies CATSSRDRRYEQYF. The chain couples TRBV15 to TRBJ2-7, with 8 positions matching TRBD1. V gave up 3 bases and J gave up 4 bases; unmatched junction bases: 5. The CDR3 covers 14 residues. Per the germline V gene, CDR1 is LNHNV and CDR2 is YYDKDF (reference sequence).

The chain couples TRBV28 to TRBJ2-5; 9 positions match TRBD1. The CDR3 covers 17 residues. CDR1 MDHEN and CDR2 SYDVKM come from the germline V gene. J lost 3 bases, V lost 4 bases, and 12 bases had no gene match. In DNA form, the CDR3 reads TGTGCCAGCAGTTCTACCGGGACAGGGCCTTCAAAAGAGACCCAGTACTTC. Translation: CASSSTGTGPSKETQYF.

This sequence joins TRBV6-1 and TRBJ1-6; the D is unclear. This CDR3 has 15 amino acids. The germline V gene has CDR1 MNHNS and CDR2 SASEGT. Trimming left V 2 bases short and J 7 bases short, with 12 bases between. The CDR3 spells CASSERHAENSPLHF. Here the CDR3 DNA reads TGTGCCAGCAGTGAAAGACACGCCGAGAATTCACCCCTCCACTTT.

V gene TRBV5-8 combines with J gene TRBJ1-2; TRBD1 matches 10 bases. With V trimmed by 9 bases and J by 3 bases, 5 bases remained unmatched. CDR3 length equals 13 residues. Germline CDR1 SGHTS, CDR2 YDEGEE. The CDR3 DNA sequence: TGTGCCATCCCAGACAGGGGGCACTATGGCTACACCTTC. Its protein product is CAIPDRGHYGYTF.

The V gene is TRBV28, the J gene TRBJ2-1; 9 nucleotides line up with TRBD2. This CDR3 spans 17 amino acids. V shed 6 bases and J 6 bases; nucleotides not matched to a gene: 15. CDR1 is MDHEN and CDR2 is SYDVKM in the germline V gene. As DNA, the CDR3 is TGTGCCAGCAGCCCCCCTTTCGAGCGGGGGGTCTGCAATGAGCAGTTCTTC. Amino acid sequence: CASSPPFERGVCNEQFF.

V is TRBV7-2 and J is TRBJ2-3, with D possibly TRBD1 on 6 matching bases. Germline V gives CDR1 SGHTA, CDR2 FQGNSA. The V end was cut by 7 bases, the J end by 3 bases, with 17 bases between. The CDR3 is made up of 15 amino acids. Here the CDR3 DNA reads TGTGCCAGCAACACAGGGAAAGGTTTAACAGATACGCAGTATTTT. As protein: CASNTGKGLTDTQYF. Together with reference TRBV7-2 and TRBJ2-3, the CDR3 gives the full variable domain: GAGVSQSPSNKVTEKGKDVELRCDPISGHTALYWYRQSLGQGLEFLIYFQGNSAPDKSGLPSDRFSAERTGGSVSTLTIQRTQQEDSAVYLCASNTGKGLTDTQYFGPGTRLTVL.

The J gene is TRBJ1-6, the V gene TRBV7-2; D not certain. V dropped 1 base and J dropped 9 bases, with 16 bases sitting between them. Germline V gene lookup returns CDR1 SGHTA and CDR2 FQGNSA. The CDR3 is made up of 16 amino acids. This CDR3 reads CASSLEKGRGSSPLHF. CDR3 nucleotide sequence: TGTGCCAGCAGCTTAGAAAAGGGCAGAGGGAGTTCACCCCTCCACTTT.

The V gene is TRBV27, the J gene TRBJ2-3; 8 nucleotides align to TRBD2. The CDR3 has 15 residues. The V gene end was trimmed by 6 bases and the J gene end by 2 bases; junction bases not matched to a gene: 7. Germline V gene data show CDR1 as MNHEY and CDR2 as SMNVEV (reference sequence). CDR3 amino acids: CASRLGGGPTDTQYF. The CDR3 region has the DNA TGTGCCAGCAGACTCGGCGGGGGGCCCACAGATACGCAGTATTTT.

The V gene is TRBV5-6, the J gene TRBJ2-1, with D tentatively TRBD2 (7 bases). In germline, CDR1 is SGHDT, CDR2 YYEEEE. The CDR3 sequence is 12 residues long. The germline V and J ends were trimmed by 4 bases and 14 bases, with 16 bases remaining between them. CDR3 residues: CASSPTRGGEFF. The CDR3 DNA follows: TGTGCCAGCAGCCCGACGAGGGGGGGGGAGTTCTTC. The variable domain in full, with the rest retrieved from reference TRBV5-6 and TRBJ2-1, is DAGVTQSPTHLIKTRGQQVTLRCSPKSGHDTVSWYQQALGQGPQFIFQYYEEEERQRGNFPDRFSGHQFPNYSSELNVNALLLGDSALYLCASSPTRGGEFFGPGTRLTVL.

The chain links TRBV25-1 to TRBJ2-5; 8 nucleotides align to TRBD2. The CDR3 runs 16 residues. The junction had 13 bases not matched to a gene; V was cut back by 6 bases and J by 4 bases. Germline CDR1 reads MGHDK; CDR2 reads SYGVNS. The CDR3 here is CASSPDARGGRETQYF. For the CDR3, the DNA is TGTGCCAGCAGCCCGGATGCACGCGGGGGGCGAGAGACCCAGTACTTC.

This chain joins TRBV5-1 and TRBJ1-6; TRBD1 matches 7 bases. Germline assignment: CDR1 SGHRS and CDR2 YFSETQ. The CDR3 is made up of 15 amino acids. The V segment lost 5 bases and the J segment 10 bases; nucleotides outside the gene matches: 12. The CDR3 coding sequence is TGCGCCAGCAGGATCGACAGGGCGCTGGGGTCACCCCTCCACTTT. Translating gives CASRIDRALGSPLHF.